This T cell receptor beta chain was captured by sequencing in a study of identical twins. Findings and caveats of the study: Zero-insertion analyses were open to partial confounding by invariant MAIT and iNKT cells.

TCRdb reprocessed the 5' RACE reads via MiXCR and lists one record per CDR3 protein. This sample has 500,000 to 550,000 distinct CDR3 sequences, with less than 25% found just once. Many counts were recorded for this clonotype. The antigen is unknown. This CDR3 has 14 residues. Trimming stripped 7 bases from V and 0 bases from J, with 12 bases between. CDR1 SGHRS and CDR2 YFSETQ come from the germline V gene. This same sample was also taken into another study, of T cells expressing NK-cell markers. From that paper: The authors sequenced eight donors, of whom seven were HCMV-seropositive and one was seronegative. Clarity on HCMV specificity was lacking for the expanded NKG2C+ T cell clones.

Sequences were obtained from CD4+ T cells sorted from blood. This TCR derives from a woman between 18 and 29 years old in good health. The rearrangement links TRBV5-1 to TRBJ2-3; D call uncertain. The CDR3 loop reads CASLLDPSTDTQYF. As DNA, the CDR3 is TGCGCCAGCCTGTTAGATCCTAGCACAGATACGCAGTATTTT.